This is a list of T cell receptor beta chains from one sample in a study of blood T cells in healthy people across ages. In TCRdb, the 5' RACE reads were re-called with MiXCR into one record per CDR3 protein. In the table there are about a million distinct CDR3 sequences, roughly two fifths of which are singletons. Sample: blood. Receptors originate from a man younger than 35 in good health. The CDR3 runs from the conserved cysteine through the conserved F or W. Not every row has a clone size; where given, it reads once, few, many or a size class.

TRBV7-2,-,TRBJ2-2,CASSLKKGGPNTGELFF
TRBV10-3,-,TRBJ2-4,CAVSELRAGGPGDIQYF
TRBV12-5,-,TRBJ1-1,CASRQGLGTEAFF
TRBV7-2,few,TRBJ2-4,CASSPLTGERAKNIQYF
TRBV9,-,TRBJ2-3,CASEGQGATDTQYF
TRBV18,-,TRBJ2-1,CASSPIAGGLINEQFF
TRBV5-5,-,TRBJ1-1,CASSLRTGTFRTTEAFF
TRBV11-2,-,TRBJ2-1,CASLNVGGGTYNEQFF
TRBV5-1,-,TRBJ1-2,CASSLALYMEGYTF
TRBV6-1,-,TRBJ2-3,CASSTQLAGSTQYF
TRBV10-3,-,TRBJ1-5,CAISEGHPSNQPQHF
TRBV7-9,-,TRBJ2-5,CASSLYGPQETQYF
TRBV29-1,many,TRBJ1-1,CSVEPGNTEAFF
TRBV9,many,TRBJ2-1,CASSTRDAPYNEQFF
TRBV15,-,TRBJ2-1,CVTSRDRSVSYNEQFF
TRBV25-1,-,-,CASSADTTQYF
TRBV6-2/TRBV6-3,few,TRBJ2-3,CVSRRSRLKYTDTQYF
TRBV20-1,few,TRBJ2-7,CSARSLMGKGDYEQYF
TRBV3-1,-,TRBJ2-4,CASSQLPGQGKNIQYF
TRBV12-3/TRBV12-4,few,TRBJ1-3,CASSLPQGALGNTIYF
TRBV4-3,few,TRBJ2-1,CASSQLAGGSYNEQFF
TRBV2,few,TRBJ1-2,CASSLRTSLSLNYGYTF
TRBV12-3/TRBV12-4,-,TRBJ1-2,CASSLVGIYGYTF
TRBV5-6,few,TRBJ2-6,CASSSRGSGANVLTF
TRBV4-1,few,TRBJ1-2,CASSQNDRDRDGYTF
TRBV27,few,TRBJ1-6,CASSLLLGSSYNSPLHF
TRBV18,-,TRBJ1-5,CASSRTVDNQPQHF
TRBV9,-,TRBJ2-3,CASSVEGGHNTDTQYF
TRBV7-9,-,TRBJ2-7,CASSAPGDTEQYF
TRBV4-2,-,TRBJ1-6,CASSQISGAGNSPLHF
TRBV19,-,TRBJ1-1,CASSIGAYEAFF
TRBV6-5,-,TRBJ2-2,CASRTGLVGELFF
TRBV10-3,-,TRBJ2-7,CAISGPGTGGSEQYF
TRBV7-8,-,TRBJ1-6,CASSLARTGNSPLHF
TRBV7-8,few,TRBJ2-3,CASRDKYTDTQYF
TRBV7-9,-,TRBJ1-2,CASSLDAGGNNYGYTF
TRBV7-2,-,TRBJ1-2,CASSLAGGFHGYTF
TRBV7-2,-,TRBJ2-2,CASSGRSRTGELFF
TRBV10-3,-,TRBJ1-2,CAITGQDYGYTF
TRBV7-2,many,TRBJ2-7,CASSLANEYEQYF
TRBV5-1,-,TRBJ1-2,CASSWGQENGYTF
TRBV4-1,once,TRBJ2-1,CASGLEASGNEQFF
TRBV12-3/TRBV12-4,-,TRBJ2-2,CASSLVGLATNTGELFF
TRBV6-5,-,TRBJ2-1,CASSRPGQGIFVEQFF
TRBV5-1,few,TRBJ2-4,CASSEGAKNIQYF
TRBV12-3/TRBV12-4,-,TRBJ2-4,CASSSQGGKVKNIQYF
TRBV29-1,-,TRBJ1-2,CSVEKDILRDYGYTF
TRBV12-3/TRBV12-4,-,TRBJ2-3,CASSRRRTDTQYF
TRBV4-1,few,TRBJ1-5,CASSQRGGDSNQPQHF
TRBV27,few,TRBJ1-4,CASSWRGGDEKLFF
TRBV28,few,TRBJ2-3,CASTRRPTDTQYF
TRBV5-1,-,TRBJ1-1,CASSGQEGTEAFF
TRBV27,-,TRBJ1-6,CASLLLGKGYNSPLHF
TRBV7-2,-,TRBJ2-5,CASSVVFRETQYF
TRBV7-9,-,TRBJ2-2,CVSRINTGELFF
TRBV20-1,-,TRBJ1-2,CSVQIRGTNYGYTF
TRBV29-1,-,TRBJ1-2,CSVAWTGGDGYTF
TRBV6-5,few,TRBJ2-3,CASSYYEGSTDTQYF
TRBV11-2,-,TRBJ2-7,CASSLGPGQDPYEQYF